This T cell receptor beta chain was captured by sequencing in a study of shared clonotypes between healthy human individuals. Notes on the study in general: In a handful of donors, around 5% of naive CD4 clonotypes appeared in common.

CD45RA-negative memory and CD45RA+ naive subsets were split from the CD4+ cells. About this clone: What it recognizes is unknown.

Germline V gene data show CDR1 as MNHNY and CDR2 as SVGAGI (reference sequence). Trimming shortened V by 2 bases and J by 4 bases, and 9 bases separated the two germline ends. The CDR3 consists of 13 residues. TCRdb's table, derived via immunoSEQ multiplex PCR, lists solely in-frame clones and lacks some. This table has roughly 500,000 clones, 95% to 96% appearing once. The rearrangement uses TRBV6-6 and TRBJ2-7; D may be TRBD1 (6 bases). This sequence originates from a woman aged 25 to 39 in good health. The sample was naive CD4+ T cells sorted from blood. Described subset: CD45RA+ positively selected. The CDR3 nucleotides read TGTGCCAGCAGTTACCGGGACACATACGAGCAGTACTTC. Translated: CASSYRDTYEQYF.